These 28 T cell receptor beta chains originate from one sample sequenced in a study of cytomegalovirus exposure and HLA in healthy donors. PCR used 60 Vbeta primers and 13 Jbeta primers. Repertoires were generated with immunoSEQ multiplex PCR, while TCRdb's copy carries only in-frame clones and drops some. The table has about 100,000 clones, more than 75% seen once. Sequenced: PBMCs. Receptors originate from a woman aged 55-69 years in good health and CMV-seronegative.

The rearrangement links TRBV9 to TRBJ2-1; D might be TRBD2 (6 bases). This CDR3 contains 16 residues. V was shortened by 0 bases and J by 2 bases, with 12 bases between the two germline ends. In germline, CDR1 is SGDLS, CDR2 YYNGEE. The CDR3 region is CASSVGPGGPYNEQFF. The DNA for the CDR3 is TGTGCCAGCAGCGTAGGTCCAGGAGGGCCCTACAATGAGCAGTTCTTC.

J is TRBJ1-1 and V is TRBV10-1; D not certain. Deletions cut 5 bases from V and 6 bases from J, with 13 bases between. Germline V lookup: CDR1 WNHNN, CDR2 SYGVQD (reference sequence). The CDR3 is made up of 13 amino acids. The CDR3 DNA reads as TGCGCCAGCAGTACCGCCAGCGGGGCTGAAGCTTTCTTT. It yields the protein CASSTASGAEAFF.

The CDR3 spells CASRVTGGINQPQHF. The DNA for the CDR3 is TGTGCCAGTAGGGTAACAGGGGGCATCAATCAGCCCCAGCATTTT. The chain uses TRBV19 and TRBJ1-5; 9 bases are a match to TRBD1. Germline V gene data show CDR1 as LNHDA and CDR2 as SQIVND (reference sequence). Trimming at V came to 6 bases and at J to 3 bases, leaving 6 bases not matched to a gene. The CDR3 length is 15 residues.

The chain recombines TRBV6-6 with TRBJ1-1; tentative D call: TRBD1 (5 bases). CDR1 is MNHNY, CDR2 SVGAGI, per germline (reference sequence). The V end was cut by 10 bases, the J end by 2 bases, with 17 bases between. The CDR3 contains 14 residues. This CDR3 is CATHTQTANTEAFF. The CDR3, as DNA: TGTGCCACCCACACCCAGACAGCCAACACTGAAGCTTTCTTT.

The chain links TRBV7-9 to TRBJ2-5; 14 bases fit TRBD2. Trimming removed 5 bases from V and 5 bases from J; junction bases left unmatched: 7. The CDR3 extends over 16 amino acids. CDR1 and CDR2 (germline): SEHNR, FQNEAQ (reference sequence). The CDR3 loop is CASSPTGLAGVETQYF. CDR3 DNA: TGTGCCAGCAGCCCCACGGGACTAGCGGGAGTGGAGACCCAGTACTTC.

The rearrangement links TRBV7-2 to TRBJ2-3; maybe TRBD2 (5 bases). With 5 bases removed from V and 11 bases from J, the gap between germline ends came to 20 bases. This CDR3 is built from 14 residues. Germline CDR1 SGHTA, CDR2 FQGNSA. The CDR3 is CASSTTPEGFRQYF. CDR3 sequence (DNA): TGTGCCAGCAGCACAACCCCTGAGGGCTTTAGGCAGTATTTT.

The rearrangement joins TRBV27 to TRBJ1-5; D is possibly TRBD1 (6 bases). The length of the CDR3 is 15 residues. V lost 3 bases and J lost 0, with 9 bases in between. Germline V lookup: CDR1 MNHEY, CDR2 SMNVEV (reference sequence). CDR3 bases: TGTGCCAGCAGTTTTGAGGGGGATAGCAATCAGCCCCAGCATTTT. This codes for CASSFEGDSNQPQHF.

J is TRBJ2-2 and V is TRBV9; no definite D call. V lost 0 bases and J lost 2, with 8 bases in between. This CDR3 is 15 amino acids long. Germline lookup yields CDR1 SGDLS and CDR2 YYNGEE. The CDR3 region has the DNA TGTGCCAGCAGCGTAGGAGGTAGCAACACCGGGGAGCTGTTTTTT. Its translation is CASSVGGSNTGELFF.

The V gene is TRBV4-3, the J gene TRBJ2-7, with 10 bases fitting TRBD2. Germline CDR1 LGHNA, CDR2 YSLEER. The junction had 7 bases not matched to a gene; V was cut back by 0 bases and J by 5 bases. CDR3 size: 16 residues. In nucleotides, the CDR3 is TGCGCCAGCAGCCAAGAGATTAGCGGGGGGAGCAACGAGCAGTACTTC. Translated: CASSQEISGGSNEQYF.

This rearrangement joins TRBV4-3 to TRBJ2-3, with 11 bases aligning to TRBD2. The CDR3 contains 17 residues. J was trimmed by 3 bases and V by 0 bases; bases with no gene match: 5. CDR1 is LGHNA, CDR2 YSLEER, per germline. The CDR3 region has the DNA TGCGCCAGCAGCCAAGATCTGGCTAGCGGGAGGACAGATACGCAGTATTTT. Its translation: CASSQDLASGRTDTQYF.

This chain uses TRBV25-1 with TRBJ2-2; maybe TRBD1 (6 bases). Per germline, CDR1 MGHDK and CDR2 SYGVNS. V gave up 6 bases and J gave up 0 bases, with 11 bases separating them. The CDR3 totals 15 residues. DNA of the CDR3: TGTGCCAGCAGCCGACAGGCCACGAACACCGGGGAGCTGTTTTTT. Its protein product is CASSRQATNTGELFF.

This clone was counted between two and nine times. The chain uses TRBV6-1 and TRBJ1-5; D not resolved. The CDR3 has 13 residues. V was cut by 1 base and J by 5 bases, with 6 bases left in between. Germline CDR1 reads MNHNS; CDR2 reads SASEGT. As DNA, the CDR3 is TGTGCCAGCAGTGAAGATAGAGATCAGCCCCAGCATTTT. It encodes CASSEDRDQPQHF.

The chain recombines TRBV29-1 with TRBJ2-2; no reliable D call. CDR3 length: 12 residues. Germline loops: CDR1 SQVTM, CDR2 ANQGSEA. Deletions cut 4 bases from V and 5 bases from J, with 8 bases between. This chain's CDR3 is CSVGGLTGELFF. The CDR3 coding sequence is TGCAGCGTTGGTGGGCTGACCGGGGAGCTGTTTTTT.

The V and J genes are TRBV27 and TRBJ2-1, with D tentatively TRBD2 (5 bases). V dropped 4 bases and J dropped 5 bases, with 12 bases sitting between them. The CDR3 runs 14 residues. The germline gives CDR1 MNHEY, CDR2 SMNVEV (reference sequence). The CDR3 sequence is CASSSRTLHNEQFF. In DNA form, the CDR3 reads TGTGCCAGCAGTTCTCGGACTCTGCACAATGAGCAGTTCTTC.

The chain links TRBV19 to TRBJ1-6; 7 bases align to TRBD1. Germline V gene data show CDR1 as LNHDA and CDR2 as SQIVND (reference sequence). The CDR3 extends over 14 amino acids. Trimming at V came to 4 bases and at J to 8 bases, leaving 5 bases not matched to a gene. DNA of the CDR3: TGTGCCAGTAGTACCCAGGGGGGATATTCACCCCTCCACTTT. This encodes CASSTQGGYSPLHF.

The chain has TRBV28 and TRBJ2-3; TRBD2 agrees at 7 bases. V gave up 5 bases and J gave up 5 bases; unmatched junction bases: 4. This CDR3 has 13 residues. Germline V gene data show CDR1 as MDHEN and CDR2 as SYDVKM. The CDR3 region is CASSGRVRDTQYF. The CDR3 DNA sequence: TGTGCCAGCAGTGGGAGGGTTCGAGATACGCAGTATTTT. Based on the CDR3 plus reference TRBV28 and TRBJ2-3, the full variable domain is DVKVTQSSRYLVKRTGEKVFLECVQDMDHENMFWYRQDPGLGLRLIYFSYDVKMKEKGDIPEGYSVSREKKERFSLILESASTNQTSMYLCASSGRVRDTQYFGPGTRLTVL.

V usage is TRBV7-9 and J usage is TRBJ2-5; TRBD1 is a possible D gene (6 bases). Germline CDR1 reads SEHNR; CDR2 reads FQNEAQ (reference sequence). The CDR3 contains 14 residues. V gave up 7 bases and J gave up 3 bases, with 15 bases separating them. As DNA, the CDR3 is TGTGCCAGCACCGTCTCAGGGGTAAAAGAGACCCAGTACTTC. The encoded protein is CASTVSGVKETQYF.

The rearrangement links TRBV13 to TRBJ2-2, with 9 bases that match TRBD2. There are 15 residues in the CDR3. J lost 5 bases, V lost 1 base, and 2 bases had no gene match. CDR1 is PRHDT, CDR2 FYEKMQ, per germline (reference sequence). The CDR3 loop reads CASSLASGGTGELFF. Written as DNA, the CDR3 is TGTGCCAGCAGCTTAGCCAGCGGGGGGACCGGGGAGCTGTTTTTT.

The gene calls are TRBV27 and TRBJ1-6; D is possibly TRBD1 (6 bases). The germline V and J ends were trimmed by 5 bases and 13 bases, with 27 bases remaining between them. Germline assignment: CDR1 MNHEY and CDR2 SMNVEV (reference sequence). The CDR3 totals 17 residues. The CDR3 is CASSPKGGPIRSVPLHF. In DNA form, the CDR3 reads TGTGCCAGCAGTCCCAAGGGGGGGCCGATTCGATCAGTCCCCCTCCACTTT.

The rearrangement uses TRBV11-2 and TRBJ2-5, with 8 bases fitting TRBD2. V was pared by 3 bases and J by 9 bases, with 6 bases of the junction left unmatched. The CDR3 contains 13 residues. CDR1 SGHAT and CDR2 FQNNGV come from the germline V gene. CDR3 nucleotides: TGTGCCAGCAGCTTCGGGGGGGTCGGGGCCCAGTACTTC. Amino acid sequence: CASSFGGVGAQYF.

Here the CDR3 DNA reads TGTGCCAGCAGGCAGTGGGGGGGCGGCAATCAGCCCCAGCATTTT. It is translated as CASRQWGGGNQPQHF. The genes are TRBV6-5 and TRBJ1-5, with a tentative D call TRBD1 (6 bases). Between the trimmed V and J ends, which lost 6 bases and 2 bases, there was a span of 14 bases. Germline CDR1 reads MNHEY; CDR2 reads SVGAGI. The CDR3 loop spans 15 amino acids.

This clone showed up just once. CDR3 DNA sequence: TGTGCCAGCAGCATACAGGGGGCACGGGATACGCAGTATTTT. Amino acids: CASSIQGARDTQYF. This chain connects TRBV16 to TRBJ2-3; 9 nucleotides align to TRBD1. Germline trimming cut 5 bases from V and 6 bases from J; bases unmatched to any gene: 6. The CDR3 sequence is 14 residues long. In germline, CDR1 is KGHSY, CDR2 FQNENV.

The chain couples TRBV28 to TRBJ1-2; 9 nucleotides match TRBD1. Germline CDR1 and CDR2: MDHEN and SYDVKM. V shed 4 bases and J 7 bases; nucleotides not matched to a gene: 7. CDR3 size: 14 residues. The CDR3 nucleotides are TGTGCCAGCAGTTCCCCACCGGGACAGGGTGGCTACACCTTC. Protein: CASSSPPGQGGYTF.

The V call is TRBV6-6, the J call TRBJ2-6; D is unclear. V lost 6 bases and J lost 2, with 8 bases in between. Germline CDR1 reads MNHNY; CDR2 reads SVGAGI (reference sequence). The length of the CDR3 is 14 residues. CDR3 sequence reads: CASRPSAGANVLTF. CDR3 DNA: TGTGCCAGCAGGCCGTCGGCTGGGGCCAACGTCCTGACTTTC.

V gene TRBV9 combines with J gene TRBJ1-1; D remains unclear. Deletions cut 4 bases from V and 1 base from J, with 11 bases between. Per germline, CDR1 SGDLS and CDR2 YYNGEE. CDR3 size: 14 residues. The DNA of the CDR3 is TGTGCCAGCAGCATAATGGACTGGAACACTGAAGCTTTCTTT. This gives the protein CASSIMDWNTEAFF.

This chain's CDR3 is CASSLAIGHGLLEQYF. In DNA form, the CDR3 reads TGTGCCAGCAGCTTAGCAATAGGACACGGCCTGCTCGAGCAGTACTTC. The rearrangement uses TRBV7-9 and TRBJ2-5, with D possibly TRBD1 on 5 matching bases. The J call is doubtful: the DNA matches TRBJ2-7 better. CDR1 and CDR2 from the germline V gene are SEHNR and FQNEAQ (reference sequence). CDR3 length: 16 residues.

The chain combines TRBV27 with TRBJ2-1; tentatively, D is TRBD2 (6 bases). This CDR3 is built from 15 residues. CDR1 and CDR2 (germline): MNHEY, SMNVEV (reference sequence). With 2 bases removed from V and 7 bases from J, the gap between germline ends came to 15 bases. Written as DNA, the CDR3 is TGTGCCAGCAGTTTAGGGGGGAGAGGTTGGAATGAGCAGTTCTTC. Translated: CASSLGGRGWNEQFF.

This chain links TRBV5-1 with TRBJ2-1, with TRBD2 identical over 8 bases. The V gene's germline CDR1 is SGHRS and CDR2 YFSETQ. This CDR3 has 14 residues. The V segment lost 1 base and the J segment 8 bases; nucleotides outside the gene matches: 5. The CDR3 region has the DNA TGCGCCAGCAGCTTGATCGGGGGGGGCCATGAGCAGTTCTTC. Translating it yields CASSLIGGGHEQFF.